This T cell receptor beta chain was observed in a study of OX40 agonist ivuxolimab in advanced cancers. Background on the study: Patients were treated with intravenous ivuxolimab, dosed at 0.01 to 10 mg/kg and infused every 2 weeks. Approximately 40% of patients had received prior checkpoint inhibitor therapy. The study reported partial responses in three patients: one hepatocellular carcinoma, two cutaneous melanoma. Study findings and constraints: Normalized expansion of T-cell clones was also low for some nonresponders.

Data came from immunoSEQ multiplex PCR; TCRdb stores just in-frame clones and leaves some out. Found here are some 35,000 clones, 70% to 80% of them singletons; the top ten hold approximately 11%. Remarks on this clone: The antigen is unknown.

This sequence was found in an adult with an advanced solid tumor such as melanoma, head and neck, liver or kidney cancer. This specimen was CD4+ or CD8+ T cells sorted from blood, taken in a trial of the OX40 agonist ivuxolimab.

The DNA for the CDR3 is TGCAGCGTTGAGGGGGGGAGGGTGCGTGAGACCCAGTACTTC. Translated: CSVEGGRVRETQYF. The chain joins TRBV29-1 to TRBJ2-5; TRBD2 matches at 7 bases. Germline CDR1 and CDR2: SQVTM and ANQGSEA. The junction had 9 bases not matched to a gene; V was cut back by 3 bases and J by 5 bases. This CDR3 is 14 amino acids long.